This T cell receptor (beta chain) derives from a study of early T cells in non-severe SARS-CoV-2 infection. Using its own MiXCR run on the 5' RACE reads, TCRdb lists one record per CDR3 protein. The repertoire consists of around 80,000 distinct CDR3 sequences, with about 13% occurring once and the leading ten covering approximately 5.7%. This clonotype was seen a handful of times. Germline values: CDR1 ENHRY, CDR2 SYGVKD. V was clipped by 5 bases and J by 5 bases, with 13 bases between them. The CDR3 is 15 residues long. The chain recombines TRBV10-3 with TRBJ2-6; TRBD1 might be the D (7 bases). The receptor comes from an adult who was a healthcare worker with PCR-confirmed SARS-CoV-2 infection or an uninfected control (not recorded which). Input material: whole blood. The CDR3: CAISQGGGWANVLTF. The DNA for the CDR3 is TGTGCCATCAGTCAGGGGGGAGGTTGGGCCAACGTCCTGACTTTC.